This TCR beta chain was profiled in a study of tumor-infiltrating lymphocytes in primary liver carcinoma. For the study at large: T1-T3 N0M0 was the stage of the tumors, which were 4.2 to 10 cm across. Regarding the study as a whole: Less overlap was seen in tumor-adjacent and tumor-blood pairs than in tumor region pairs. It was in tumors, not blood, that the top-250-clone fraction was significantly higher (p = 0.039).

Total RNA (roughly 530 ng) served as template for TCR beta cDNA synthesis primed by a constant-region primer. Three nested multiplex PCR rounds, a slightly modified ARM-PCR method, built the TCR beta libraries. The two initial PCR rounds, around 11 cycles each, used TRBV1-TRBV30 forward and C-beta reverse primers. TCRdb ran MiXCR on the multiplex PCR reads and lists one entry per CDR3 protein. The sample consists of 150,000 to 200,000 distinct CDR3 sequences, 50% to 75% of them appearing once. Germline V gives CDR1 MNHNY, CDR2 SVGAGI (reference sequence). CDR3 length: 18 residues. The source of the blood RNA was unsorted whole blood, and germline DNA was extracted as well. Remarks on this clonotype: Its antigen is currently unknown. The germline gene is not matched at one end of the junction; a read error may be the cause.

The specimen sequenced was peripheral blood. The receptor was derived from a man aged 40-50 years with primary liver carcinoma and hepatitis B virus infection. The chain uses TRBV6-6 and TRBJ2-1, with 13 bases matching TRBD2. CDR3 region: CASSYLGLAGVISNGQFF. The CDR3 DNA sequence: TGTGCCAGCAGTTACTTAGGACTAGCGGGAGTTATCAGCAATGGGCAGTTCTTC.